Listed here are 21 T cell receptor beta chains from one sample, sequenced in a study of control samples from healthy donors and cancer patients. Profiling relied on immunoSEQ multiplex PCR, and the TCRdb table lists in-frame clones only, not all of them. The table records 100,000 to 150,000 clones, around 90% of them present only once. Input material: blood. The source of these receptors is a man aged 18 to 29 in good health.

This clone was observed a single time. The chain combines TRBV7-9 with TRBJ1-2, with unresolved D. There are 15 residues in the CDR3. V was clipped by 2 bases and J by 0 bases, with 10 bases between them. The germline gives CDR1 SEHNR, CDR2 FQNEAQ (reference sequence). CDR3 protein: CASSLFDGPNYGYTF. The CDR3 bases are TGTGCCAGCAGCTTATTCGACGGACCTAACTATGGCTACACCTTC.

The V and J genes are TRBV12-3 or TRBV12-4 and TRBJ2-1; a weak D match, TRBD2 (6 bases). This CDR3 is 13 amino acids long. Trimming pared 3 bases from V and 4 bases from J, leaving 7 bases between. CDR3 in DNA: TGTGCCAGCAGTTTGGACTATTACAATGAGCAGTTCTTC. It codes for CASSLDYYNEQFF.

The chain has TRBV11-2 and TRBJ2-7; 8 nucleotides agree with TRBD1. Germline V CDR1 and CDR2: SGHAT, FQNNGV. This CDR3 comprises 14 residues. Trimming took 4 bases from V and 3 from J; bases not matched to a gene: 5. The DNA for the CDR3 is TGTGCCAGCAGCTGGAGGACAGGGAACTACGAGCAGTACTTC. This encodes CASSWRTGNYEQYF.

The gene calls are TRBV10-1 and TRBJ2-2; TRBD2 matches at 8 bases. V dropped 5 bases and J dropped 4; count of bases not matched to a gene: 9. This CDR3 is built from 16 residues. CDR1 is WNHNN, CDR2 SYGVQD, per germline (reference sequence). The CDR3 loop reads CASSLSGGIFTGELFF. As DNA, the CDR3 is TGCGCCAGCAGTTTAAGCGGGGGAATTTTCACCGGGGAGCTGTTTTTT.

The chain uses TRBV10-1 and TRBJ2-5; 7 bases match TRBD2. The CDR3 covers 15 residues. CDR1 and CDR2 from the germline V gene are WNHNN and SYGVQD (reference sequence). Trimming took 3 bases from V and 3 from J; bases not matched to a gene: 7. CDR3 protein: CASSEAGTTKETQYF. In nucleotides, the CDR3 is TGCGCCAGCAGTGAAGCCGGGACTACCAAAGAGACCCAGTACTTC.

The chain carries TRBV29-1 and TRBJ1-2, with D possibly being TRBD1 (6 bases). Germline V gives CDR1 SQVTM, CDR2 ANQGSEA. CDR3 size: 13 residues. Trimming removed 6 bases at V and 8 bases at J, with 19 bases between. DNA for the CDR3: TGCAGCGTCGTCCGGGACACCCGACGGGGCTACACCTTC. Translation: CSVVRDTRRGYTF.

This chain links TRBV5-6 with TRBJ2-1; D is unclear. The V end lost 4 bases, the J end lost 10 bases, and 12 bases lay between the germline ends. This CDR3 is built from 12 residues. From germline, CDR1 is SGHDT and CDR2 YYEEEE. CDR3 bases: TGTGCCAGCAGCGTCGTTCAGAGGGAGCAGTTCTTC. Protein sequence: CASSVVQREQFF.

The J gene is TRBJ2-7, the V gene TRBV5-1, with TRBD1 matching over 9 bases. The CDR3 spans 14 residues. The V segment lost 4 bases and the J segment 5 bases; nucleotides outside the gene matches: 7. Germline V lookup: CDR1 SGHRS, CDR2 YFSETQ. The chain's CDR3 is CASSLTGGKNEQYF. The CDR3 DNA sequence: TGCGCCAGCAGCCTGACAGGGGGTAAGAACGAGCAGTACTTC.

In its sample, this clone was seen once. The chain is built from TRBV19 and TRBJ2-7; D ambiguous. Germline CDR1 reads LNHDA; CDR2 reads SQIVND (reference sequence). Trimming removed 11 bases from V and 0 bases from J, with 14 bases in between. This CDR3 spans 13 amino acids. The CDR3 region is CAASPGFSYEQYF. In DNA, the CDR3 is TGTGCCGCAAGTCCCGGGTTCTCCTACGAGCAGTACTTC.

The chain uses TRBV4-1 and TRBJ1-1, with D unclear. The V gene lost 1 base and the J gene lost 11 bases, with 20 bases spanning the gap. The CDR3 sequence is 15 residues long. CDR1 and CDR2 (germline): MGHRA, YSYEKL. The CDR3 protein is CASSQVIWLSLRAFF. The CDR3, as DNA: TGCGCCAGCAGCCAAGTTATATGGCTCTCTCTGCGGGCTTTCTTT.

The CDR3 sequence: CASSFNDRGADGYTF. CDR3 bases: TGTGCCAGCAGTTTCAATGACAGGGGAGCGGATGGCTACACCTTC. V and J are TRBV27 and TRBJ1-2; the match to TRBD1 covers 8 bases. The J segment lost 6 bases and the V segment lost 3 bases, leaving 9 bases of the junction unmatched. The germline V gene has CDR1 MNHEY and CDR2 SMNVEV (reference sequence). This CDR3 spans 15 amino acids.

CDR3 in amino acids: CASRRDSASYEQYF. CDR3 nucleotides: TGCGCCAGCAGACGGGACAGCGCGTCCTACGAGCAGTACTTC. The V and J genes are TRBV5-1 and TRBJ2-7; 7 bases line up with TRBD1. CDR1 and CDR2 (germline): SGHRS, YFSETQ. V lost 5 bases and J lost 1; bases outside the gene matches: 6. The CDR3 spans 14 residues.

The V call is TRBV4-1, the J call TRBJ2-3, with D unclear. The CDR3 length is 16 residues. Germline CDR1 reads MGHRA; CDR2 reads YSYEKL. V dropped 3 bases and J dropped 0 bases, with 13 bases sitting between them. The CDR3 here is CASSHDHQDSTDTQYF. The CDR3 bases are TGCGCCAGCAGCCACGATCACCAAGACAGCACAGATACGCAGTATTTT.

The rearrangement joins TRBV19 to TRBJ2-5, with TRBD2 as a possible D gene (5 bases). Per germline, CDR1 LNHDA and CDR2 SQIVND (reference sequence). The ends were cut back, 1 base at V and 2 bases at J, with 11 bases in the middle. The CDR3 loop spans 15 amino acids. Written as DNA, the CDR3 is TGTGCCAGTAGTATAGGGCCACGGAGGCAAGAGACCCAGTACTTC. Its translation is CASSIGPRRQETQYF.

CDR3 in amino acids: CAWNLRGGQETQYF. The CDR3 DNA follows: TGTGCCTGGAATTTGCGGGGGGGACAAGAGACCCAGTACTTC. The V gene is TRBV30, the J gene TRBJ2-5, with 9 bases aligning to TRBD2. This CDR3 has 14 residues. CDR1 GTSNPN and CDR2 SVGIG come from the germline V gene (reference sequence). The V gene end was trimmed by 4 bases and the J gene end by 2 bases; junction bases not matched to a gene: 5.

The chain couples TRBV30 to TRBJ2-4; TRBD1 or TRBD2 may be the D gene (5 bases each). Germline lookup yields CDR1 GTSNPN and CDR2 SVGIG (reference sequence). The CDR3 is 13 amino acids. Trimming removed 8 bases from V and 2 bases from J, with 13 bases in between. The DNA of the CDR3 is TGTGCCCTAGATCAGGGACCCAAAAACATTCAGTACTTC. Protein product: CALDQGPKNIQYF.

The chain recombines TRBV7-9 with TRBJ1-2; a weak D match, TRBD1 (5 bases). The germline V gene has CDR1 SEHNR and CDR2 FQNEAQ (reference sequence). The germline V and J ends were trimmed by 11 bases and 5 bases, with 27 bases remaining between them. This CDR3 has 16 amino acids. DNA of the CDR3: TGTGCCGCTAGTCTATCTGGGGTCGGACAAGGGTATGGCTACACCTTC. Protein sequence: CAASLSGVGQGYGYTF. Filled out from reference TRBV7-9 and TRBJ1-2, the complete variable domain reads DTGVSQNPRHKITKRGQNVTFRCDPISEHNRLYWYRQTLGQGPEFLTYFQNEAQLEKSRLLSDRFSAERPKGSFSTLEIQRTEQGDSAMYLCAASLSGVGQGYGYTFGSGTRLTVV.

CDR3 sequence (DNA): TGTGCCACCAGTCCGGGGACGGATTCCGGGGAGCTGTTTTTT. It translates to CATSPGTDSGELFF. This chain links TRBV24-1 with TRBJ2-2; D might be TRBD1 or TRBD2, each matching 5 bases. CDR3 length equals 14 residues. CDR1 is KGHDR and CDR2 is SFDVKD in the germline V gene. The ends were cut back, 6 bases at V and 6 bases at J, with 13 bases in the middle.

The gene calls are TRBV2 and TRBJ1-4; D is ambiguous. CDR3 length: 15 amino acids. Trimming stripped 5 bases from V and 0 bases from J, with 10 bases between. Germline loops: CDR1 SNHLY, CDR2 FYNNEI. The DNA of the CDR3 is TGTGCCAGCAGTTTAACAACCGCAACTAATGAAAAACTGTTTTTT. Its translation is CASSLTTATNEKLFF.

This chain uses TRBV19 with TRBJ2-2, with D possibly matching TRBD1 (6 bases). The CDR3 length is 15 residues. V lost 5 bases and J lost 8, with 18 bases in between. Germline-derived CDR1 and CDR2 are LNHDA and SQIVND (reference sequence). The CDR3 spells CASSAGTQGWGELFF. The CDR3 nucleotides read TGTGCCAGTAGTGCCGGGACCCAGGGGTGGGGGGAGCTGTTTTTT.

The chain couples TRBV5-4 to TRBJ1-4, with D uncertain. Trimming took 3 bases from V and 7 from J, leaving 19 bases between them. The germline V gene has CDR1 SGHNT and CDR2 YYREEE (reference sequence). The CDR3 has 16 residues. CDR3 DNA sequence: TGTGCCAGCAGCTCCCAATCGATTGATAGCGGTGAAAAACTGTTTTTT. This translates into CASSSQSIDSGEKLFF.